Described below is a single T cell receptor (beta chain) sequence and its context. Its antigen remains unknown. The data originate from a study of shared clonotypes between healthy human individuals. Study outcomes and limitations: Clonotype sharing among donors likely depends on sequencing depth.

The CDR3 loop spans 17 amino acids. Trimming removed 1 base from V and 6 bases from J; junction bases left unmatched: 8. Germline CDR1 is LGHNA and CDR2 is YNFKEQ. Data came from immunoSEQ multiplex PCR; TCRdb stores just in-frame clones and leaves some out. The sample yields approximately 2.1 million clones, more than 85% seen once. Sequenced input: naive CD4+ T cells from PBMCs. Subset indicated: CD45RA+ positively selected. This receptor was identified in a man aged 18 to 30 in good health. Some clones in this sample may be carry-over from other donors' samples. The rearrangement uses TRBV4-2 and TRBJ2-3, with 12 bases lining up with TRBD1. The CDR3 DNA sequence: TGTGCCAGCAGCCAAGGGGTAGGGGACAGGGGGCAGGATACGCAGTATTTT. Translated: CASSQGVGDRGQDTQYF.